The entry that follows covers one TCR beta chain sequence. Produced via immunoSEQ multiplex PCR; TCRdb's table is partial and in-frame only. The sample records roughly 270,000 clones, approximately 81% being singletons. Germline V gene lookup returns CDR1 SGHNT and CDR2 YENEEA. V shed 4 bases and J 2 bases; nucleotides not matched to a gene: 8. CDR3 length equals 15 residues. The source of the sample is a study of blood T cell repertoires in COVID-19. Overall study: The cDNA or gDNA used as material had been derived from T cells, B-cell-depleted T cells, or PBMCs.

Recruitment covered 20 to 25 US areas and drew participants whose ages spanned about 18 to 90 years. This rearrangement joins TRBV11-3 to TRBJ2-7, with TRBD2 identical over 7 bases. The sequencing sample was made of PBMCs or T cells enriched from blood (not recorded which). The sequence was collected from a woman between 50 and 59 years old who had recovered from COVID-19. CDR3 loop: CASSSSGAGAYEQYF. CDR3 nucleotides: TGTGCCAGCAGCTCAAGCGGGGCTGGGGCCTACGAGCAGTACTTC. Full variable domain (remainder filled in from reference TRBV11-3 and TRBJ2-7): EAGVVQSPRYKIIEKKQPVAFWCNPISGHNTLYWYLQNLGQGPELLIRYENEEAVDDSQLPKDRFSAERLKGVDSTLKIQPAELGDSAVYLCASSSSGAGAYEQYFGPGTRLTVT.